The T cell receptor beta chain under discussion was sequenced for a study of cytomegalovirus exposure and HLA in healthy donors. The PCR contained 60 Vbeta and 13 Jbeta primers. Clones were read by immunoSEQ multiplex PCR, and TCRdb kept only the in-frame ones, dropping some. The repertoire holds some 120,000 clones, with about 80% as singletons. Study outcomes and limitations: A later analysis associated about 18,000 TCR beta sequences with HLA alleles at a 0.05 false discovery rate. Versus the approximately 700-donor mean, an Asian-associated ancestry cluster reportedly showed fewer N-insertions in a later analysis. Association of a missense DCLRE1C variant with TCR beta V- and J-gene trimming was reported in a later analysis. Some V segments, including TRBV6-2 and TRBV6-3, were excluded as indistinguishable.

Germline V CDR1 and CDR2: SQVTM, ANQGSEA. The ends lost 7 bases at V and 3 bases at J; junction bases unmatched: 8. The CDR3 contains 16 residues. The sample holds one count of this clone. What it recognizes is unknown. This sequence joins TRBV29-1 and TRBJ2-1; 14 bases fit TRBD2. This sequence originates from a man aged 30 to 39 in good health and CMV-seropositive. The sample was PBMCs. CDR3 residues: CSGEGTSGGDYNEQFF. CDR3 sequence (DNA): TGCAGCGGGGAGGGGACTAGCGGGGGCGACTACAATGAGCAGTTCTTC.